A single sample is the source of the 29 T cell receptor beta chains below, sequenced in a study of STAT5B mutations in CD4+ large granular lymphocyte leukemia. TCRdb's table, derived via immunoSEQ multiplex PCR, lists solely in-frame clones and lacks some. The sample shows more than 25,000 clones, under 85% of them seen only once. Sequenced sample: CD4+ T cells from blood buffy coats. The source of these receptors is a human donor in good health.

The V gene is TRBV5-1, the J gene TRBJ2-2; the D gene is possibly TRBD1 (5 bases). The germline gives CDR1 SGHRS, CDR2 YFSETQ. V was shortened by 0 bases and J by 4 bases, with 7 bases between the two germline ends. This CDR3 has 14 residues. The CDR3 sequence is CASSLGQSTGELFF. CDR3 DNA sequence: TGCGCCAGCAGCTTGGGACAGAGCACCGGGGAGCTGTTTTTT.

The chain uses TRBV6-6 and TRBJ2-3; 8 bases match TRBD1. CDR1 and CDR2 (germline): MNHNY, SVGAGI (reference sequence). This CDR3 comprises 14 residues. With V trimmed by 4 bases and J by 4 bases, 4 bases remained unmatched. Written as DNA, the CDR3 is TGTGCCAGCAGTTTTCCGGGACAGGCAGATACGCAGTATTTT. Protein sequence: CASSFPGQADTQYF.

This rearrangement joins TRBV27 to TRBJ2-2, with a possible D match to TRBD2 (6 bases). The CDR3 contains 16 residues. The germline CDR1 and CDR2 sequences are MNHEY and SMNVEV (reference sequence). V was clipped by 6 bases and J by 4 bases, with 18 bases between them. CDR3 nucleotide sequence: TGTGCCAGCAGCCGCAGTCGCGGGGCCGGCACCGGGGAGCTGTTTTTT. Protein: CASSRSRGAGTGELFF.

This chain links TRBV14 with TRBJ2-5; D not resolved. From germline, CDR1 is SGHDN and CDR2 FVKESK. Trimming pared 1 base from V and 2 bases from J, leaving 5 bases between. This CDR3 comprises 13 residues. The CDR3 DNA reads as TGTGCCAGCAGCCAAGCGACTCAAGAGACCCAGTACTTC. It encodes CASSQATQETQYF. Variable domain in full (rest from reference TRBV14 and TRBJ2-5): EAGVTQFPSHSVIEKGQTVTLRCDPISGHDNLYWYRRVMGKEIKFLLHFVKESKQDESGMPNNRFLAERTGGTYSTLKVQPAELEDSGVYFCASSQATQETQYFGPGTRLLVL.

This chain links TRBV28 with TRBJ2-3; TRBD1 aligns across 7 bases. CDR3 length: 12 residues. Germline CDR1 MDHEN, CDR2 SYDVKM. CDR3 coding DNA: TGTCGCACGGGACAGAGCACAGATACGCAGTATTTT. It yields the protein CRTGQSTDTQYF.

CDR3 protein: CASSDVGGRRNTIYF. CDR3 DNA: TGTGCCAGCAGTGACGTTGGGGGAAGGAGAAACACCATATATTTT. This chain joins TRBV6-1 and TRBJ1-3, with a weak D call TRBD1 (5 bases). With 3 bases removed from V and 5 bases from J, the gap between germline ends came to 14 bases. CDR1 and CDR2 (germline): MNHNS, SASEGT. This CDR3 comprises 15 residues.

The chain is built from TRBV4-3 and TRBJ2-4; the match to TRBD2 covers 8 bases. V lost 0 bases to trimming and J lost 15 bases; unmatched junction nucleotides: 10. The CDR3 covers 14 residues. Germline V lookup: CDR1 LGHNA, CDR2 YSLEER. CDR3 in amino acids: CASSQDPSGRGGYF. CDR3 sequence (DNA): TGCGCCAGCAGCCAAGACCCTAGCGGACGGGGGGGGTACTTC.

This chain joins TRBV12-5 and TRBJ2-6; D possibly corresponds to TRBD1 (6 bases). The V gene's germline CDR1 is LGHNT and CDR2 FRNRAP. The CDR3 runs to 16 residues. The CDR3 DNA reads TGTCCCACAGGGACGCAGGCTTACTCTGGGGCCAACGTCCTGACTTTC. Residues: CPTGTQAYSGANVLTF.

This chain links TRBV5-6 with TRBJ2-3; TRBD2 matches 12 bases. CDR1 is SGHDT and CDR2 is YYEEEE in the germline V gene. This CDR3 is built from 18 residues. Trimming at V came to 4 bases and at J to 4 bases, leaving 13 bases not matched to a gene. The CDR3, as DNA: TGTGCCAGCAGCCGACTAGCGGGGGCCCTAAATATGGCAGATACGCAGTATTTT. Its protein is CASSRLAGALNMADTQYF.

Of note for this clone: This sample includes further DNA sequences coding for the same CDR3. The chain is built from TRBV29-1 and TRBJ1-1; TRBD1 matches 9 bases. With V trimmed by 3 bases and J by 2 bases, 1 base remained unmatched. The CDR3 has 13 residues. Per germline, CDR1 SQVTM and CDR2 ANQGSEA. The CDR3 reads CSVETGGNTEAFF. The CDR3 DNA reads as TGCAGCGTTGAGACAGGGGGTAACACTGAAGCTTTCTTT.

This clone was observed a few times. The chain recombines TRBV19 with TRBJ2-2; either TRBD1 or TRBD2 may supply D (5 bases each). V gave up 3 bases and J gave up 7 bases, with 15 bases separating them. The CDR3 runs 15 residues. CDR1 is LNHDA and CDR2 is SQIVND in the germline V gene (reference sequence). In nucleotides, the CDR3 is TGTGCCAGTAGTATCGGGGCGTTTCACGTCGGGGAGCTGTTTTTT. The encoded protein is CASSIGAFHVGELFF.

The J gene is TRBJ2-3, the V gene TRBV7-2; possibly TRBD2 for D (5 bases). Germline V gives CDR1 SGHTA, CDR2 FQGNSA. This CDR3 has 15 residues. With 1 base removed from V and 5 bases from J, the gap between germline ends came to 13 bases. DNA of the CDR3: TGTGCCAGCAGCTTAGGATCGGGAAGGGTAGATACGCAGTATTTT. This translates into CASSLGSGRVDTQYF.

The chain links TRBV2 to TRBJ2-5; no clear D gene. The CDR3 loop spans 14 amino acids. Per germline, CDR1 SNHLY and CDR2 FYNNEI. V dropped 1 base and J dropped 2 bases, with 8 bases sitting between them. CDR3 in DNA: TGTGCCAGCAGTGAAGGGGCAGGTCAAGAGACCCAGTACTTC. Amino acids: CASSEGAGQETQYF.

The chain is built from TRBV7-9 and TRBJ2-5, with 11 nucleotides matching TRBD2. Per germline, CDR1 SEHNR and CDR2 FQNEAQ (reference sequence). The V gene end was trimmed by 6 bases and the J gene end by 1 base; junction bases not matched to a gene: 7. The CDR3 runs to 16 residues. The DNA for the CDR3 is TGTGCCAGCAGTCTCGGACTAGCGGGTCTCCAAGAGACCCAGTACTTC. It is translated as CASSLGLAGLQETQYF. Drawing the rest from reference TRBV7-9 and TRBJ2-5, the complete variable domain is DTGVSQNPRHKITKRGQNVTFRCDPISEHNRLYWYRQTLGQGPEFLTYFQNEAQLEKSRLLSDRFSAERPKGSFSTLEIQRTEQGDSAMYLCASSLGLAGLQETQYFGPGTRLLVL.

This chain links TRBV27 with TRBJ1-3, with 8 bases matching TRBD1. V gave up 6 bases and J gave up 4 bases; unmatched junction bases: 8. The CDR3 spans 15 residues. In germline, CDR1 is MNHEY, CDR2 SMNVEV (reference sequence). This chain's CDR3 is CASRKGQGLGNTIYF. In DNA, the CDR3 is TGTGCCAGCAGAAAAGGACAGGGACTAGGAAACACCATATATTTT.

The chain combines TRBV18 with TRBJ1-5; D unresolved. V was pared by 3 bases and J by 11 bases, with 14 bases between. Germline CDR1 and CDR2: KGHSH and LQKENI. This CDR3 has 13 residues. CDR3 amino acids: CASSPGTPGAQHF. For the CDR3, the DNA is TGTGCCAGCTCACCTGGCACCCCTGGGGCCCAGCATTTT.

This clone was seen a handful of times. The chain carries TRBV6-1 and TRBJ1-2; D might be TRBD1 (5 bases). Between the trimmed V and J ends, which lost 3 bases and 1 base, there was a span of 6 bases. The CDR3 is 13 amino acids. Germline V gene sequence: CDR1 MNHNS, CDR2 SASEGT. In nucleotides, the CDR3 is TGTGCCAGCAGTGAGACAGTTAACTATGGCTACACCTTC. Its translation is CASSETVNYGYTF.

This clone was found once. V usage is TRBV4-3 and J usage is TRBJ2-3; 7 bases are a match to TRBD1. The CDR3 consists of 16 residues. The germline CDR1 and CDR2 sequences are LGHNA and YSLEER. The V and J ends lost 0 bases and 5 bases, in that order; junction bases with no gene match: 8. CDR3: CASSQDPDRAVDTQYF. DNA for the CDR3: TGCGCCAGCAGCCAAGATCCCGACAGGGCCGTAGATACGCAGTATTTT.

This clone was seen only a few times. V gene TRBV7-9 combines with J gene TRBJ2-7; TRBD2 aligns across 12 bases. This CDR3 has 14 amino acids. Per germline, CDR1 SEHNR and CDR2 FQNEAQ (reference sequence). Germline trimming cut 7 bases from V and 5 bases from J; bases unmatched to any gene: 6. Written as DNA, the CDR3 is TGTGCCAGCACCCGACTAGCGGGGGAGAACGAGCAGTACTTC. This translates into CASTRLAGENEQYF.

This clone turned up a few times. The chain recombines TRBV9 with TRBJ1-6; D is unresolved. There are 15 residues in the CDR3. V was clipped by 0 bases and J by 5 bases, with 9 bases between them. Germline loops: CDR1 SGDLS, CDR2 YYNGEE. The CDR3 region is CASSVGGSDNSPLHF. DNA of the CDR3: TGTGCCAGCAGCGTAGGCGGCAGCGATAATTCACCCCTCCACTTT.

V is TRBV14 and J is TRBJ2-7; no clear D. Between the trimmed V and J ends, which lost 1 base and 5 bases, there was a span of 18 bases. Germline lookup yields CDR1 SGHDN and CDR2 FVKESK. There are 16 residues in the CDR3. The CDR3 DNA follows: TGTGCCAGCAGCCAAGGAGGTTGGGCGAGCTTTCACGAGCAGTACTTC. Translation: CASSQGGWASFHEQYF.

J is TRBJ1-3 and V is TRBV5-1, with D possibly TRBD1 on 5 matching bases. Trimming removed 0 bases at V and 0 bases at J, with 7 bases between. The CDR3 is made up of 15 amino acids. CDR1 and CDR2 from the germline V gene are SGHRS and YFSETQ. The CDR3 here is CASSLGGGSGNTIYF. In DNA, the CDR3 is TGCGCCAGCAGCTTGGGTGGGGGCTCTGGAAACACCATATATTTT. Filled out from reference TRBV5-1 and TRBJ1-3, the complete variable domain reads KAGVTQTPRYLIKTRGQQVTLSCSPISGHRSVSWYQQTPGQGLQFLFEYFSETQRNKGNFPGRFSGRQFSNSRSEMNVSTLELGDSALYLCASSLGGGSGNTIYFGEGSWLTVV.

In its sample, this clone was seen a few times. The J gene is TRBJ1-1, the V gene TRBV6-6; 8 bases are a match to TRBD1. The V segment lost 6 bases and the J segment 1 base; nucleotides outside the gene matches: 10. CDR3 length: 16 amino acids. In germline, CDR1 is MNHNY, CDR2 SVGAGI (reference sequence). CDR3: CASSNTRGLTNTEAFF. CDR3 DNA: TGTGCCAGCAGCAACACCAGGGGGCTGACGAACACTGAAGCTTTCTTT.

The V and J genes are TRBV6-5 and TRBJ2-5; D is unclear. V was shortened by 2 bases and J by 5 bases, with 9 bases between the two germline ends. The CDR3 runs 13 residues. The germline gives CDR1 MNHEY, CDR2 SVGAGI. The CDR3 reads CASSYGARETQYF. CDR3 DNA sequence: TGTGCCAGCAGTTACGGAGCGAGGGAGACCCAGTACTTC.

This clone was counted once. The V call is TRBV13, the J call TRBJ2-3; TRBD1 agrees at 10 bases. Losses at the gene ends were 5 bases for V and 3 bases for J; bases not matched to a gene: 5. The CDR3 length is 15 residues. Germline V gene lookup returns CDR1 PRHDT and CDR2 FYEKMQ (reference sequence). The CDR3 region is CASSPRTGGTDTQYF. Here the CDR3 DNA reads TGTGCCAGCAGCCCACGGACAGGGGGTACAGATACGCAGTATTTT. Supplemented by reference TRBV13 and TRBJ2-3, the full variable domain reads AAGVIQSPRHLIKEKRETATLKCYPIPRHDTVYWYQQGPGQDPQFLISFYEKMQSDKGSIPDRFSAQQFSDYHSELNMSSLELGDSALYFCASSPRTGGTDTQYFGPGTRLTVL.

V gene TRBV7-2 combines with J gene TRBJ2-1; the match to TRBD1 covers 9 bases. CDR1 and CDR2 from the germline V gene are SGHTA and FQGNSA. The length of the CDR3 is 16 residues. V trimming: 3 bases; J trimming: 4 bases; junction bases outside the gene matches: 7. The chain's CDR3 is CASSFSAGTGYNEQFF. DNA for the CDR3: TGTGCCAGCAGCTTTTCCGCCGGGACAGGGTACAATGAGCAGTTCTTC.

For this clone: One end of the junction fails to match germline, which may point to a read error. The rearrangement uses TRBV28 and TRBJ1-4; 8 bases line up with TRBD1. Germline V gene lookup returns CDR1 MDHEN and CDR2 SYDVKM. The CDR3 length is 15 residues. For the CDR3, the DNA is TGTGCCGGCAGTTCCGGGACAGGAACTAATGAAAAACTGTTTTTT. Residues: CAGSSGTGTNEKLFF.

The V gene is TRBV28, the J gene TRBJ2-5; 9 nucleotides match TRBD2. The CDR3 totals 15 residues. The junction had 6 bases not matched to a gene; V was cut back by 2 bases and J by 5 bases. From germline, CDR1 is MDHEN and CDR2 SYDVKM. The CDR3, as DNA: TGTGCCAGCAGTTTAGCGGGACTAGCTGCGGAGACCCAGTACTTC. It codes for CASSLAGLAAETQYF.

This chain joins TRBV5-1 and TRBJ1-1, with D possibly being TRBD1 (6 bases). CDR3 size: 14 residues. Trimming left V 4 bases short and J 6 bases short, with 16 bases between. Germline CDR1 reads SGHRS; CDR2 reads YFSETQ. The CDR3 region has the DNA TGCGCCAGCAGCCCGGAAACAGGGATCCCTGAAGCTTTCTTT. As protein: CASSPETGIPEAFF. Together with reference TRBV5-1 and TRBJ1-1, the CDR3 gives the full variable domain: KAGVTQTPRYLIKTRGQQVTLSCSPISGHRSVSWYQQTPGQGLQFLFEYFSETQRNKGNFPGRFSGRQFSNSRSEMNVSTLELGDSALYLCASSPETGIPEAFFGQGTRLTVV.